This entry concerns a single T cell receptor beta chain. The sample has other DNA sequences that encode this CDR3 too. These data come from a study of blood T cell repertoires in COVID-19. Study-level background: Material from acute and convalescent COVID-19 was sourced from the United States, Italy and Spain. PBMCs, B-cell-depleted T cells, or T cells were the source of the cDNA or gDNA that made up the material.

Seattle patient enrollment occurred during active infection, with longitudinal follow-up thereafter. The length of the CDR3 is 13 residues. Trimming removed 1 base at V and 4 bases at J, with 5 bases between. Germline V gene sequence: CDR1 SGHTA, CDR2 FQGNSA. Authors' data handling: Amplification of reference gene primers provided the estimated nucleated cell counts. Libraries were prepared by immunoSEQ multiplex PCR; TCRdb keeps only in-frame clonotypes and omits some of them. That table furnishes V, J and clone size, whereas the DNA furnished D and trimming. This sample has 150,000 to 200,000 clones, with roughly 84% found just once.

Sequenced: peripheral blood. The chain links TRBV7-2 to TRBJ1-5; no reliable D call. This receptor was taken from a woman aged 35 to 49 with COVID-19, enrolled during active disease. For the CDR3, the DNA is TGTGCCAGCAGCTTAGGCCGGAATCAGCCCCAGCATTTT. It yields the protein CASSLGRNQPQHF. Using reference TRBV7-2 and TRBJ1-5 for the parts outside the CDR3, the full variable domain is GAGVSQSPSNKVTEKGKDVELRCDPISGHTALYWYRQSLGQGLEFLIYFQGNSAPDKSGLPSDRFSAERTGGSVSTLTIQRTQQEDSAVYLCASSLGRNQPQHFGDGTRLSIL.